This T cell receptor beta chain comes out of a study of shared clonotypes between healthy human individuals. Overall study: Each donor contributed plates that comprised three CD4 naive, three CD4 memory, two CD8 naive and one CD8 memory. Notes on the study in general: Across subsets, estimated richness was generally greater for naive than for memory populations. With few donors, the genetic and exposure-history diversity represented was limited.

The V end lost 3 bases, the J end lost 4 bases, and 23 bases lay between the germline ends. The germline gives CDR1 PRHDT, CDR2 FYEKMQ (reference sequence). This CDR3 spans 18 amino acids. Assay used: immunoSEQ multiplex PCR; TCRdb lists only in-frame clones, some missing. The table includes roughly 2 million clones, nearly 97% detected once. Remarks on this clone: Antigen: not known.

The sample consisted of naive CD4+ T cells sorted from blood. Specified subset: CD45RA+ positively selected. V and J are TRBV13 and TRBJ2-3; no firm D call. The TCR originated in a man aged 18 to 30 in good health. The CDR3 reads CASSFGRLVSIYADTQYF. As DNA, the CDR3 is TGTGCCAGCAGCTTTGGAAGGCTTGTATCTATATACGCAGATACGCAGTATTTT. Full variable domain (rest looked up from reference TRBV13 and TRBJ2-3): AAGVIQSPRHLIKEKRETATLKCYPIPRHDTVYWYQQGPGQDPQFLISFYEKMQSDKGSIPDRFSAQQFSDYHSELNMSSLELGDSALYFCASSFGRLVSIYADTQYFGPGTRLTVL.